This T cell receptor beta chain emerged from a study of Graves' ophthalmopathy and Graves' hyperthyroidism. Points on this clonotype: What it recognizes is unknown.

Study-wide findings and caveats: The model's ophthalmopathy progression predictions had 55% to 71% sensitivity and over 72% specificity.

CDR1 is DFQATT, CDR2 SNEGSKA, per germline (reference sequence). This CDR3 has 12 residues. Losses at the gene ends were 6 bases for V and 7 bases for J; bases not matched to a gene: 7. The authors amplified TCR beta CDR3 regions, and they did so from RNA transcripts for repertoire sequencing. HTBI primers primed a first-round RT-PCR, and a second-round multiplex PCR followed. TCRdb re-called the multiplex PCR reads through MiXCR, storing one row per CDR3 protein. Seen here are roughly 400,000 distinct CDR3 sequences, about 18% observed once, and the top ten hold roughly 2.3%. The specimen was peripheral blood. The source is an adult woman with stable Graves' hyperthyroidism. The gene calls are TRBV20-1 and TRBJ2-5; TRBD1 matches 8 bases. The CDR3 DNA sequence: TGCAGTGCCACCGGGACAGGCGGGACCCAGTACTTC. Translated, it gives CSATGTGGTQYF.